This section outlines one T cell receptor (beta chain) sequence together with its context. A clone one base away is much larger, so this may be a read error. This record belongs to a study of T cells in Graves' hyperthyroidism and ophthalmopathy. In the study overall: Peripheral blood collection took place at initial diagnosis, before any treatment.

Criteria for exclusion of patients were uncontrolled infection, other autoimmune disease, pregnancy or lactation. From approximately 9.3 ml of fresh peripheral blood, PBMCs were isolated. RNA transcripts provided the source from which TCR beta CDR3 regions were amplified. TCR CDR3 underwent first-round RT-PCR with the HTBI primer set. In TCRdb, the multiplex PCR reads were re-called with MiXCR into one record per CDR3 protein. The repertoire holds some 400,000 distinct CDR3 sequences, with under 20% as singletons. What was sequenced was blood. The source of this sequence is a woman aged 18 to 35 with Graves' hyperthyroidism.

As DNA, the CDR3 is TGTGCCATCTGTGAGTCAATCGGGGGCTCCGACACCGGGGAGCTGTTTTTT. Amino acids: CAICESIGGSDTGELFF. V usage is TRBV10-3 and J usage is TRBJ2-2; D tentatively reads TRBD1 or TRBD2 (6 bases each). Germline V gene lookup returns CDR1 ENHRY and CDR2 SYGVKD. CDR3 length equals 17 residues.